A single sample gave rise to the 23 T cell receptor beta chains below, sequenced in a study of T cell responses to AZD1222 COVID-19 vaccine. Assay: immunoSEQ multiplex PCR; the TCRdb copy retains only in-frame clones and omits some. The profile shows 90,000 to 95,000 clones, about nine tenths of them singletons. The source material was peripheral blood, sampled on day 0 of AZD1222 vaccination. These TCRs come from an adult in good health.

J is TRBJ2-5 and V is TRBV3-1 (or the pseudogene TRBV3-2); D is unresolved. With 4 bases removed from V and 4 bases from J, the gap between germline ends came to 10 bases. Germline V gives CDR1 LGHDT, CDR2 YNNKEL (reference sequence). The CDR3 has 13 residues. CDR3 amino acids: CASSPEGIETQYF. CDR3 nucleotides: TGTGCCAGCAGCCCAGAAGGGATAGAGACCCAGTACTTC.

V is TRBV7-6 and J is TRBJ1-4; D is unresolved. From germline, CDR1 is SGHVS and CDR2 FNYEAQ. V was shortened by 2 bases and J by 0 bases, with 10 bases between the two germline ends. The length of the CDR3 is 16 residues. The DNA of the CDR3 is TGTGCCAGCAGCTTACGAGATTTTGCAACTAATGAAAAACTGTTTTTT. Protein sequence: CASSLRDFATNEKLFF.

The chain combines TRBV18 with TRBJ2-7; 8 bases are shared with TRBD2. This CDR3 is 15 amino acids long. The junction had 6 bases not matched to a gene; V was cut back by 3 bases and J by 2 bases. Germline-derived CDR1 and CDR2 are KGHSH and LQKENI. CDR3 region: CASSPPSGSTYEQYF. In nucleotides, the CDR3 is TGTGCCAGCTCACCTCCTAGCGGGTCTACCTACGAGCAGTACTTC. Full variable domain (outside the CDR3, taken from reference TRBV18 and TRBJ2-7): NAGVMQNPRHLVRRRGQEARLRCSPMKGHSHVYWYRQLPEEGLKFMVYLQKENIIDESGMPKERFSAEFPKEGPSILRIQQVVRGDSAAYFCASSPPSGSTYEQYFGPGTRLTVT.

This chain links TRBV7-2 with TRBJ2-7; tentatively, D is TRBD1 (6 bases). The CDR3 totals 14 residues. Germline CDR1 reads SGHTA; CDR2 reads FQGNSA. Trimming took off 3 bases at V and 4 bases at J, with 13 bases between the two ends. CDR3 sequence: CASSLQGSIYEQYF. The CDR3 coding sequence is TGTGCCAGCAGCTTGCAGGGGTCAATTTACGAGCAGTACTTC.

This sequence joins TRBV5-6 and TRBJ2-7, with TRBD1 matching 10 bases. Germline V lookup: CDR1 SGHDT, CDR2 YYEEEE. CDR3 size: 14 residues. V lost 1 base, J lost 7 bases, and 5 bases stayed unmatched. The CDR3 DNA reads as TGTGCCAGCAGCTTGAGACAGGGGGCGCGGGAGCAGTACTTC. Protein: CASSLRQGAREQYF.

V is TRBV28 and J is TRBJ2-5; 7 bases match TRBD2. In germline, CDR1 is MDHEN, CDR2 SYDVKM. J lost 1 base, V lost 5 bases, and 16 bases had no gene match. This CDR3 is 18 amino acids long. CDR3 protein: CASSENLSGIGGQETQYF. CDR3 coding DNA: TGTGCCAGCAGTGAAAATCTAAGCGGGATCGGGGGCCAAGAGACCCAGTACTTC.

The chain links TRBV9 to TRBJ1-6, with no clear D. CDR3 length: 14 residues. CDR1 and CDR2 (germline): SGDLS, YYNGEE. V gave up 2 bases and J gave up 7 bases, with 10 bases separating them. DNA for the CDR3: TGTGCCAGCAGCGTGTTCCGGAGCAATTCACCCCTCCACTTT. This encodes CASSVFRSNSPLHF.

The chain has TRBV5-1 and TRBJ1-5, with D possibly being TRBD1 (6 bases). V lost 2 bases and J 5 bases, leaving 11 bases between the germline ends. CDR3 length: 14 amino acids. Germline values: CDR1 SGHRS, CDR2 YFSETQ. The CDR3 DNA sequence: TGCGCCAGCAGCTTACAGGGAGGGGATCAGCCCCAGCATTTT. It is translated as CASSLQGGDQPQHF.

The chain carries TRBV4-2 and TRBJ1-4, with TRBD1 matching 9 bases. V was pared by 4 bases and J by 7 bases, with 4 bases of the junction left unmatched. The CDR3 totals 14 residues. Germline V gene data show CDR1 as LGHNA and CDR2 as YNFKEQ. The CDR3 region has the DNA TGTGCCAGCAGCCCCACAGGGGGCCGTGAAAAACTGTTTTTT. It is translated as CASSPTGGREKLFF.

This chain uses TRBV7-6 with TRBJ2-1, with 15 bases aligning to TRBD2. The junction had 8 bases not matched to a gene; V was cut back by 5 bases and J by 6 bases. The CDR3 has 17 residues. CDR1 is SGHVS, CDR2 FNYEAQ, per germline. The CDR3: CASSPGGLAGGGNEQFF. The CDR3 region has the DNA TGTGCCAGCAGCCCCGGTGGACTAGCGGGGGGGGGCAATGAGCAGTTCTTC.

The J gene is TRBJ2-1, the V gene TRBV6-5; tentative D call: TRBD1 (6 bases). V dropped 4 bases and J dropped 5 bases, with 15 bases sitting between them. CDR1 is MNHEY and CDR2 is SVGAGI in the germline V gene. The CDR3 is 15 amino acids. CDR3 loop: CASSSVGAGDNEQFF. CDR3 sequence (DNA): TGTGCCAGCAGTTCTGTAGGGGCAGGGGACAATGAGCAGTTCTTC.

The chain couples TRBV6-5 to TRBJ2-1; 9 bases line up with TRBD2. The CDR3 length is 15 residues. Germline loops: CDR1 MNHEY, CDR2 SVGAGI. The ends lost 11 bases at V and 8 bases at J; junction bases unmatched: 16. The CDR3 is CAGDVGSGSRHEQFF. CDR3 DNA: TGTGCCGGAGACGTGGGTAGCGGGAGCCGACATGAGCAGTTCTTC.

The CDR3, as DNA: TGCGCCAGCAGCCAGGGGACAGGAGGTGGCTACACCTTC. Translating gives CASSQGTGGGYTF. The V and J genes are TRBV4-1 and TRBJ1-2; 8 bases are a match to TRBD1. Per germline, CDR1 MGHRA and CDR2 YSYEKL. After removal of 3 bases from V and 7 bases from J, the junction contained 4 bases not matched to a gene. This CDR3 region has 13 residues.

V gene TRBV7-8 combines with J gene TRBJ1-6, with D unclear. CDR1 and CDR2 from the germline V gene are SGHVS and FQNEAQ. V was pared by 8 bases and J by 9 bases, with 17 bases between. This CDR3 is built from 14 residues. The CDR3: CASSLQRDVSPLHF. CDR3 DNA sequence: TGTGCCAGCTCGCTCCAGAGGGATGTTTCACCCCTCCACTTT. The entire variable domain, with the rest obtained from reference TRBV7-8 and TRBJ1-6, is as follows: GAGVSQSPRYKVAKRGQDVALRCDPISGHVSLFWYQQALGQGPEFLTYFQNEAQLDKSGLPSDRFFAERPEGSVSTLKIQRTQQEDSAVYLCASSLQRDVSPLHFGNGTRLTVT.

The chain has TRBV2 and TRBJ1-5; D is unresolved. V was cut by 4 bases and J by 2 bases, with 9 bases left in between. Germline-derived CDR1 and CDR2 are SNHLY and FYNNEI. There are 14 residues in the CDR3. CDR3 sequence (DNA): TGTGCCAGCAGTGTACGAAGAGGCAATCAGCCCCAGCATTTT. Protein sequence: CASSVRRGNQPQHF. Full variable domain (outside the CDR3, taken from reference TRBV2 and TRBJ1-5): EPEVTQTPSHQVTQMGQEVILRCVPISNHLYFYWYRQILGQKVEFLVSFYNNEISEKSEIFDDQFSVERPDGSNFTLKIRSTKLEDSAMYFCASSVRRGNQPQHFGDGTRLSIL.

This chain links TRBV7-9 with TRBJ2-7; D not certain. CDR1 and CDR2 from the germline V gene are SEHNR and FQNEAQ (reference sequence). Trimming removed 3 bases from V and 0 bases from J, with 9 bases in between. The CDR3 has 14 residues. CDR3 amino acids: CASSFYQSSYEQYF. CDR3 sequence (DNA): TGTGCCAGCAGCTTTTATCAGAGCTCCTACGAGCAGTACTTC.

This clone came up once. V and J are TRBV14 and TRBJ2-1; possibly TRBD1 or TRBD2 for D (5 bases each). The CDR3 is 13 amino acids. Trimming removed 0 bases from V and 13 bases from J, with 13 bases in between. The germline CDR1 and CDR2 sequences are SGHDN and FVKESK. CDR3 region: CASSQDLGASQFF. DNA of the CDR3: TGTGCCAGCAGCCAAGATCTCGGGGCAAGCCAGTTCTTC.

J is TRBJ2-1 and V is TRBV6-5, with D uncertain. CDR3 length: 11 residues. Germline values: CDR1 MNHEY, CDR2 SVGAGI. The germline V and J ends were trimmed by 7 bases and 6 bases, with 7 bases remaining between them. This CDR3 is CASKEVNEQFF. The DNA for the CDR3 is TGTGCCAGCAAAGAAGTCAATGAGCAGTTCTTC.

This clone turned up a few times. This chain joins TRBV5-5 and TRBJ1-2; TRBD1 is a possible D gene (5 bases). This CDR3 is built from 14 residues. Deletions cut 1 base from V and 4 bases from J, with 11 bases between. Looked up from germline, CDR1 is SGHKS and CDR2 is YYEKEE (reference sequence). The CDR3 protein is CASSLLGDPYGYTF. CDR3 sequence (DNA): TGTGCCAGCAGCTTGTTAGGGGACCCCTATGGCTACACCTTC.

This clone is classed as medium-sized. The chain combines TRBV10-3 with TRBJ2-3, with a tentative D call TRBD2 (5 bases). This CDR3 has 13 amino acids. The germline CDR1 and CDR2 sequences are ENHRY and SYGVKD. Trimming took off 4 bases at V and 0 bases at J, with 5 bases between the two ends. The CDR3 reads CAISGGSTDTQYF. CDR3 DNA sequence: TGTGCCATCAGTGGCGGGAGCACAGATACGCAGTATTTT.

In this sample, this clone turned up a few times. V is TRBV5-8 and J is TRBJ2-5; the match to TRBD2 covers 8 bases. The V and J ends lost 4 bases and 3 bases, in that order; junction bases with no gene match: 8. The CDR3 sequence is 15 residues long. Germline V CDR1 and CDR2: SGHTS, YDEGEE. Here the CDR3 DNA reads TGTGCCAGCAGCGGCCGTGTTAGCGGGAAAGAGACCCAGTACTTC. It yields the protein CASSGRVSGKETQYF.

The rearrangement links TRBV7-2 to TRBJ2-1; 8 bases match TRBD2. The germline V gene encodes CDR1 SGHTA and CDR2 FQGNSA. The CDR3 spans 14 residues. V was pared by 1 base and J by 9 bases, with 5 bases of the junction left unmatched. This CDR3 reads CASSLERELGEQFF. Written as DNA, the CDR3 is TGTGCCAGCAGCTTAGAGCGGGAGTTAGGTGAGCAGTTCTTC.

The chain uses TRBV5-4 and TRBJ2-3; TRBD2 agrees at 12 bases. The CDR3 is 17 amino acids. In germline, CDR1 is SGHNT, CDR2 YYREEE (reference sequence). Trimming took 3 bases from V and 1 from J; bases not matched to a gene: 6. The CDR3 DNA is TGTGCCAGCAGCTGGCTAGCGGGGGGGCTTGGCACAGATACGCAGTATTTT. Its protein is CASSWLAGGLGTDTQYF.